This T cell receptor (beta chain) was documented in a study of blood T cell repertoires in COVID-19. Study-wide background: The samples span acute and convalescent COVID-19 from the United States, Italy and Spain. The cDNA or gDNA used as material had been derived from T cells, B-cell-depleted T cells, or PBMCs.

In the original processing: Amplification of reference gene primers was used by the study to estimate nucleated cell counts. Measured with immunoSEQ multiplex PCR; TCRdb has only the in-frame clones, and not every one. That table furnishes V, J and clone size, whereas the DNA furnished D and trimming. The sample carries more than 60,000 clones, 86% recorded once. This CDR3 is 14 amino acids long. Germline V gene sequence: CDR1 SEHNR, CDR2 FQNEAQ (reference sequence). V shed 5 bases and J 7 bases; nucleotides not matched to a gene: 10. Sequenced sample: peripheral blood. V gene TRBV7-9 combines with J gene TRBJ1-1; TRBD1 matches 7 bases. This receptor was obtained from a man older than 75 with COVID-19, enrolled during active disease. The CDR3 bases are TGTGCCAGCAGCGCCTTGACAGGGAGAGATGAAGCTTTCTTT. It encodes CASSALTGRDEAFF.